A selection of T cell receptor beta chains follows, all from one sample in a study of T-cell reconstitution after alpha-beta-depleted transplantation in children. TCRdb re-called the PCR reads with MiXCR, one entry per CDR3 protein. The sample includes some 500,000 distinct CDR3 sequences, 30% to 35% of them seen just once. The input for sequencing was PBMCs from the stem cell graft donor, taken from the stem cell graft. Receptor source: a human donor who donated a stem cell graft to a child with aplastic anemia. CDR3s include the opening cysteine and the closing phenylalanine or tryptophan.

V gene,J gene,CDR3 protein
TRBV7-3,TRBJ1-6,CASSFDGSRGSPLHF
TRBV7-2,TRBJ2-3,CASSLAVTQYF
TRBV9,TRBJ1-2,CASSVATPAYGYTF
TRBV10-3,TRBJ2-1,CAISVTGYGVEQFF
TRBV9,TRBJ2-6,CASSVVPTGANVLTF
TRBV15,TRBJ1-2,CATSRESTGVTSYGYTF
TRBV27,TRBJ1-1,CASSLAPTEVVSGAFF
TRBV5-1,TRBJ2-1,CASTEGRLSYNEQFF
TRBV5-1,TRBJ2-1,CATTQGQGIGIGNEQFF
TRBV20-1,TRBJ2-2,CSATTSDSGELFF
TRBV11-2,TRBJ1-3,CASTGGNTIYF
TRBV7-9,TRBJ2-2,CASSLGSGKTGELFF
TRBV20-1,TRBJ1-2,CSATTGGFGYTF
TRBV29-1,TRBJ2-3,CSTTDRGGTDTQYF
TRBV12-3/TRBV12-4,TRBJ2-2,CASSLVLPLTGELFF
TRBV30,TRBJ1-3,CAWSVVKGSGNTIYF
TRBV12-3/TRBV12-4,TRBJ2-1,CASSSPGTDEQFF
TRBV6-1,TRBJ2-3,CASSPRPPDTQYF
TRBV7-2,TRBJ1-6,CASSLAQDSPLHF
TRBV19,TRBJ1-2,CASNEGSNGYTF
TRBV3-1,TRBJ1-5,CASSQDHAGNQPQHF
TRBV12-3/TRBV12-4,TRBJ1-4,CASSRGGSTNEKLFF
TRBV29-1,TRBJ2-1,CSVDPSGRSYNEQFF
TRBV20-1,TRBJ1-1,CSASSRANTEAFF
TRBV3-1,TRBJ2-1,CASSQGGGTGSFF
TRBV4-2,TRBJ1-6,CASSLPKQGSNSPLHF
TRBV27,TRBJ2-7,CASSLSGPSRSYEQYF
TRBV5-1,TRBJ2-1,CASSRRQGTNNEQFF
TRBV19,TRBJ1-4,CASSIPQEKLFF
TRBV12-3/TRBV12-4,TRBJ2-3,CASSQTGEWGTDTQYF
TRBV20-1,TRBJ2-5,CSASVGGRGPDQETQYF
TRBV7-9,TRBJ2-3,CASSLASGRMDTQYF
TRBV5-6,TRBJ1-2,CASSLRGLSYTF
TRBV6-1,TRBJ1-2,CASTQAGGVNYGYTF
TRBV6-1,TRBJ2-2,CASSEWTGIVGELFF
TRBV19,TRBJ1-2,CARTDRDYGYTF
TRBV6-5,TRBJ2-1,CASSYSETSGSNEQFF
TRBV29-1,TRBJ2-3,CSVDSPTTNTQYF
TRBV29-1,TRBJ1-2,CSAGNDGYTF
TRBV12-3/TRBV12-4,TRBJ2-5,CASSTGTETQYF